The clone carrying this T cell receptor (beta chain) has just a few counts. Time point here: patch test 1, 2 weeks after DPC sensitization. Stated treatment: therapeutic diphenylcyclopropenone sensitization with weekly scalp DPC. As the library was built, unique molecular identifiers were attached to individual cDNA molecules. Using its own MiXCR run on the RACE reads, TCRdb lists one record per CDR3 protein. The sample lists 79,000 or so distinct CDR3 sequences, 25% to 40% occurring once. The data belong to a study of human T cells and chemical hapten exposure. About the study: Throughout a study of approximately 5 months, patients underwent weekly scalp administration of diphenylcyclopropenone doses. A mostly female patient group had alopecia areata, totalis or universalis.

Germline-derived CDR1 and CDR2 are MDHEN and SYDVKM. V was cut by 6 bases and J by 1 base, with 9 bases left in between. The CDR3 is 13 residues long. The sequence was collected from a man in his forties with alopecia areata. Some clones in this sample may be carry-over from other donors' samples. The sequenced sample was whole blood, obtained in connection with sensitization to the hapten diphenylcyclopropenone (DPC). The genes are TRBV28 and TRBJ1-1, with D possibly matching TRBD1 (5 bases). This chain's CDR3 is CASRLTGNTEAFF. CDR3 DNA sequence: TGTGCCAGCAGACTTACAGGGAACACTGAAGCTTTCTTT.